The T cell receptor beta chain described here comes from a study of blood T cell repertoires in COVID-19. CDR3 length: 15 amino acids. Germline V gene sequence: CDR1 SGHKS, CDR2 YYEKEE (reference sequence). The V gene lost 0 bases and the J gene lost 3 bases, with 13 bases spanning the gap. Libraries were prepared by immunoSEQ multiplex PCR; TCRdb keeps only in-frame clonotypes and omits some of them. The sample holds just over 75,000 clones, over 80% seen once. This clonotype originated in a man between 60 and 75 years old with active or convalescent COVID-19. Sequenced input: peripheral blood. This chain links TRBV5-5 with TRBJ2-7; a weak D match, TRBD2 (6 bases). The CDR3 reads CASSLVAGRSYEQYF. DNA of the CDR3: TGTGCCAGCAGCTTGGTGGCGGGACGGAGCTACGAGCAGTACTTC.